These 27 T cell receptor beta chains were all obtained from the same sample, sequenced in a study of T-cell memory formation after mild COVID-19. TCRdb reprocessed the 5' RACE reads with MiXCR, giving one entry per CDR3 protein. Of hundreds of thousands of distinct CDR3 sequences listed, 16% were seen once; the top ten hold 3.5%. Sequencing used PBMCs or a T cell subset sorted from them (not recorded which). These receptors came from a man between 18 and 29 years old who had mild COVID-19 (a few samples of this study predate the infection). Cell type and time point are not known.

This clonotype occurred a few times. V and J are TRBV5-5 and TRBJ1-2, with TRBD1 identical over 7 bases. Trimming cost V 1 base and J 2 bases; bases outside gene matches: 2. The CDR3 is 14 residues long. Germline CDR1 is SGHKS and CDR2 is YYEKEE (reference sequence). CDR3 coding DNA: TGTGCCAGCAGCTTGCCGGGACAGAACTATGGCTACACCTTC. This encodes CASSLPGQNYGYTF.

The rearrangement links TRBV27 to TRBJ1-1; possible D gene TRBD1, 5 bases. Between the trimmed V and J ends, which lost 7 bases and 4 bases, there was a span of 19 bases. The CDR3 length is 15 residues. CDR1 is MNHEY and CDR2 is SMNVEV in the germline V gene (reference sequence). The CDR3 DNA sequence: TGTGCCAGCAACCTCCTAGACAGCCGCGGCACTGAAGCTTTCTTT. Residues: CASNLLDSRGTEAFF.

This clonotype was found many times. This chain links TRBV5-1 with TRBJ2-2, with D possibly matching TRBD2 (5 bases). The CDR3 is 15 residues long. V was cut by 5 bases and J by 5 bases, with 16 bases left in between. Germline CDR1 reads SGHRS; CDR2 reads YFSETQ. CDR3 in DNA: TGCGCCAGCAGTCCGGATTTCTCGGGGACCGGGGAGCTGTTTTTT. Encoded protein: CASSPDFSGTGELFF.

This chain connects TRBV18 to TRBJ1-5; possible D gene TRBD1, 6 bases. Germline CDR1 KGHSH, CDR2 LQKENI. The CDR3 contains 14 residues. With 3 bases removed from V and 4 bases from J, the gap between germline ends came to 10 bases. CDR3 amino acids: CASSPDRTNQPQHF. The CDR3 DNA reads as TGTGCCAGCTCACCCGACAGGACGAATCAGCCCCAGCATTTT.

The V call is TRBV28, the J call TRBJ2-1; 9 bases line up with TRBD2. This CDR3 is built from 14 residues. The germline V gene encodes CDR1 MDHEN and CDR2 SYDVKM. With V trimmed by 4 bases and J by 11 bases, 9 bases remained unmatched. This chain's CDR3 is CASSSAGGRLQQFF. CDR3 bases: TGTGCCAGCAGTTCAGCGGGGGGCCGCCTTCAGCAGTTCTTC.

This clonotype turned up a few times. J is TRBJ2-5 and V is TRBV4-2; TRBD1 might be the D (8 bases). The V end lost 2 bases, the J end lost 5 bases, and 12 bases lay between the germline ends. CDR1 is LGHNA and CDR2 is YNFKEQ in the germline V gene. The CDR3 covers 14 residues. DNA for the CDR3: TGTGCCAGCAGCCAATCACAGGGGGGGGAGACCCAGTACTTC. This codes for CASSQSQGGETQYF.

The rearrangement links TRBV6-5 to TRBJ1-2; no clear D. This CDR3 contains 12 residues. Germline loops: CDR1 MNHEY, CDR2 SVGAGI. V was cut by 0 bases and J by 8 bases, with 7 bases left in between. CDR3 nucleotide sequence: TGTGCCAGCAGTTACTCGTCCTGGGGCTACACCTTC. Its translation: CASSYSSWGYTF.

The V call is TRBV5-1, the J call TRBJ2-2, with D tentatively TRBD1 (6 bases). Germline CDR1 SGHRS, CDR2 YFSETQ. V dropped 4 bases and J dropped 2 bases, with 15 bases sitting between them. The CDR3 totals 16 residues. This CDR3 reads CASSTETRGNTGELFF. The DNA for the CDR3 is TGCGCCAGCAGCACCGAAACCAGGGGAAACACCGGGGAGCTGTTTTTT.

A few counts support this clonotype. The chain joins TRBV29-1 to TRBJ2-5; perhaps TRBD2 as D (6 bases). The CDR3 covers 13 residues. The V and J ends lost 0 bases and 9 bases respectively, with 14 bases between them. CDR1 SQVTM and CDR2 ANQGSEA come from the germline V gene. The CDR3 protein is CSVEDGGGGAQYF. The CDR3 DNA reads as TGCAGCGTTGAAGACGGCGGCGGCGGGGCCCAGTACTTC.

The gene calls are TRBV7-6 and TRBJ2-3; 12 bases agree with TRBD2. This CDR3 region has 16 residues. J lost 2 bases, V lost 5 bases, and 5 bases had no gene match. Germline CDR1 reads SGHVS; CDR2 reads FNYEAQ. As DNA, the CDR3 is TGTGCCAGCAGCCTATGGACTAGCGGGGACACAGATACGCAGTATTTT. This gives the protein CASSLWTSGDTDTQYF.

The chain couples TRBV28 to TRBJ2-2; 9 bases are shared with TRBD1. J was trimmed by 7 bases and V by 4 bases; bases with no gene match: 7. CDR1 and CDR2 (germline): MDHEN, SYDVKM. The CDR3 spans 15 residues. DNA for the CDR3: TGTGCCAGCAGTTCTCCCGGGACAGGGATCGGGGAGCTGTTTTTT. Protein product: CASSSPGTGIGELFF.

This clonotype was seen more than once but under ten times. This chain links TRBV27 with TRBJ2-3, with TRBD2 matching over 7 bases. J was trimmed by 4 bases and V by 5 bases; bases with no gene match: 6. This CDR3 comprises 14 residues. CDR1 is MNHEY and CDR2 is SMNVEV in the germline V gene (reference sequence). As DNA, the CDR3 is TGTGCCAGCAGTGGGGGGGATCGACCAGATACGCAGTATTTT. As protein: CASSGGDRPDTQYF.

At least ten counts were recorded for this clonotype. V usage is TRBV12-3 or TRBV12-4 and J usage is TRBJ1-1, with D hard to call. The CDR3 has 11 residues. V lost 1 base to trimming and J lost 6 bases, with 3 bases between them. CDR3 DNA sequence: TGTGCCAGCAGTTTAGGGGCTGAAGCTTTCTTT. Translating it yields CASSLGAEAFF.

The V gene is TRBV7-2, the J gene TRBJ2-1, with 8 bases identical to TRBD1. The CDR3 extends over 14 amino acids. The junction had 8 bases not matched to a gene; V was cut back by 4 bases and J by 9 bases. CDR1 SGHTA and CDR2 FQGNSA come from the germline V gene. In nucleotides, the CDR3 is TGTGCCAGCAGCTCCGGGACAGGAATCGGTGAGCAGTTCTTC. This sequence encodes CASSSGTGIGEQFF. Full variable domain (missing parts from reference TRBV7-2 and TRBJ2-1): GAGVSQSPSNKVTEKGKDVELRCDPISGHTALYWYRQSLGQGLEFLIYFQGNSAPDKSGLPSDRFSAERTGGSVSTLTIQRTQQEDSAVYLCASSSGTGIGEQFFGPGTRLTVL.

The chain employs TRBV6-6 and TRBJ2-2; 8 nucleotides align to TRBD1. The CDR3 runs 17 residues. V was clipped by 2 bases and J by 1 base; unmatched bases: 6. In germline, CDR1 is MNHNY, CDR2 SVGAGI (reference sequence). CDR3 sequence: CASSYQGARGNTGELFF. The CDR3 DNA is TGTGCCAGCAGTTACCAGGGGGCAAGAGGGAACACCGGGGAGCTGTTTTTT.

This chain links TRBV15 with TRBJ2-3; 15 nucleotides agree with TRBD2. V shed 4 bases and J 5 bases; nucleotides not matched to a gene: 4. The CDR3 is made up of 16 amino acids. Germline-derived CDR1 and CDR2 are LNHNV and YYDKDF (reference sequence). The CDR3 sequence is CATSKGLAGGRDTQYF. The CDR3 DNA sequence: TGTGCCACCAGCAAAGGACTAGCGGGGGGGAGAGATACGCAGTATTTT.

The V gene is TRBV18, the J gene TRBJ2-5, with 11 bases aligning to TRBD2. This CDR3 is 18 amino acids long. CDR1 is KGHSH, CDR2 LQKENI, per germline. Trimming at V came to 0 bases and at J to 1 base, leaving 7 bases not matched to a gene. The CDR3 loop reads CASSPPGWLAGGQETQYF. Here the CDR3 DNA reads TGTGCCAGCTCACCACCGGGATGGCTAGCGGGGGGCCAAGAGACCCAGTACTTC.

This clonotype showed up just a few times. The J gene is TRBJ2-2, the V gene TRBV20-1; D gene ambiguous. Germline V gene lookup returns CDR1 DFQATT and CDR2 SNEGSKA (reference sequence). V was shortened by 3 bases and J by 5 bases, with 13 bases between the two germline ends. This CDR3 contains 14 residues. The DNA for the CDR3 is TGCAGTGCTAGGGACCCCAGGTTTACCGGGGAGCTGTTTTTT. Protein: CSARDPRFTGELFF.

This clonotype was counted only a few times. The rearrangement links TRBV10-1 to TRBJ2-3; 9 bases agree with TRBD1. This CDR3 region has 18 residues. Germline CDR1 is WNHNN and CDR2 is SYGVQD (reference sequence). The ends lost 2 bases at V and 4 bases at J; junction bases unmatched: 13. CDR3 residues: CASSELPPGQGGADTQYF. The CDR3, as DNA: TGCGCCAGCAGTGAGCTTCCCCCGGGACAGGGAGGAGCAGATACGCAGTATTTT.

The rearrangement uses TRBV29-1 and TRBJ1-4; D perhaps matches TRBD1 (6 bases). In germline, CDR1 is SQVTM, CDR2 ANQGSEA. The CDR3 has 14 amino acids. The germline V and J ends were trimmed by 4 bases and 4 bases, with 13 bases remaining between them. CDR3 nucleotides: TGCAGCGTTGGGGGGGCTGCTGGTAATGAAAAACTGTTTTTT. Protein product: CSVGGAAGNEKLFF.

This clonotype showed up just a few times. The chain carries TRBV5-4 and TRBJ2-7, with 8 positions matching TRBD2. This CDR3 is 13 amino acids long. In germline, CDR1 is SGHNT, CDR2 YYREEE (reference sequence). Trimming removed 4 bases from V and 6 bases from J; junction bases left unmatched: 6. The CDR3 here is CASSSISGVEQYF. CDR3 nucleotides: TGTGCCAGCAGCAGTATTAGCGGGGTCGAGCAGTACTTC.

The V gene is TRBV6-1, the J gene TRBJ2-4; the D gene is possibly TRBD1 (7 bases). Trimming shortened V by 3 bases and J by 0 bases, and 12 bases separated the two germline ends. The CDR3 totals 16 residues. Germline V gives CDR1 MNHNS, CDR2 SASEGT. The DNA of the CDR3 is TGTGCCAGCAGTGAGGCAGGGGGGATAGCCAAAAACATTCAGTACTTC. This translates into CASSEAGGIAKNIQYF.

The rearrangement uses TRBV12-3 or TRBV12-4 and TRBJ1-4; perhaps TRBD1 as D (6 bases). The CDR3 has 16 residues. V gave up 4 bases and J gave up 2 bases, with 14 bases separating them. The CDR3 nucleotides read TGTGCCAGCAGTTCAAGGGGGGCCGGGACTAATGAAAAACTGTTTTTT. Translated: CASSSRGAGTNEKLFF.

J is TRBJ1-1 and V is TRBV5-5, with D unresolved. CDR1 is SGHKS and CDR2 is YYEKEE in the germline V gene (reference sequence). The CDR3 consists of 12 residues. Between the trimmed V and J ends, which lost 6 bases and 5 bases, there was a span of 11 bases. CDR3: CASTWVGTEAFF. CDR3 DNA sequence: TGTGCCAGCACCTGGGTCGGGACTGAAGCTTTCTTT.

The V and J genes are TRBV5-1 and TRBJ2-1, with D perhaps assigned TRBD1 or TRBD2 (5 bases each). This CDR3 contains 15 residues. Germline V CDR1 and CDR2: SGHRS, YFSETQ. The V end lost 4 bases, the J end lost 2 bases, and 13 bases lay between the germline ends. The CDR3 nucleotides read TGCGCCAGCAGCCTCGAGGGGTCCCCCTACAATGAGCAGTTCTTC. Its translation is CASSLEGSPYNEQFF.

The V call is TRBV20-1, the J call TRBJ2-7, with D possibly being TRBD1 or TRBD2 (6 bases each). CDR3 length equals 16 residues. The germline gives CDR1 DFQATT, CDR2 SNEGSKA (reference sequence). Trimming cost V 2 bases and J 0 bases, with 17 bases left between them. CDR3 amino acids: CSARTRGRAGSYEQYF. CDR3 coding DNA: TGCAGTGCTAGAACGAGGGGGAGAGCGGGCTCCTACGAGCAGTACTTC.

The chain combines TRBV7-8 with TRBJ2-7; D not certain. Trimming shortened V by 4 bases and J by 9 bases, and 16 bases separated the two germline ends. This CDR3 comprises 13 residues. From germline, CDR1 is SGHVS and CDR2 FQNEAQ. The CDR3 is CASSSNLAGAQYV. The CDR3 nucleotides read TGTGCCAGCAGCTCTAACCTGGCTGGCGCGCAGTACGTC.